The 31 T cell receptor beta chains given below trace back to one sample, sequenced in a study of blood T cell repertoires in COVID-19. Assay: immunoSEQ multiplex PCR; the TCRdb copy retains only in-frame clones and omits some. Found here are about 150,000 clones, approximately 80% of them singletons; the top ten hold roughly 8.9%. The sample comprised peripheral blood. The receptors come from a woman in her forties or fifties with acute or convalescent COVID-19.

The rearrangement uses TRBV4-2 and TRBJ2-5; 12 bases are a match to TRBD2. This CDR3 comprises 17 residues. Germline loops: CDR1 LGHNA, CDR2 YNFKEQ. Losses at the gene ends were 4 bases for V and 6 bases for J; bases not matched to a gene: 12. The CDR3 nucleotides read TGTGCCAGCAGCCCCCGGGCGCTAGCGGGGGGGCTAAAGACCCAGTACTTC. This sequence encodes CASSPRALAGGLKTQYF.

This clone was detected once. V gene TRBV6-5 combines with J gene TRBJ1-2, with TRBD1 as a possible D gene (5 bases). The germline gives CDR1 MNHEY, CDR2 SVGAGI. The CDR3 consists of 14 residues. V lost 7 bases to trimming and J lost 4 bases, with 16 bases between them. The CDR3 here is CASTMSGGGYGYTF. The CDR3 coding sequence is TGTGCCAGCACCATGTCCGGGGGTGGCTATGGCTACACCTTC.

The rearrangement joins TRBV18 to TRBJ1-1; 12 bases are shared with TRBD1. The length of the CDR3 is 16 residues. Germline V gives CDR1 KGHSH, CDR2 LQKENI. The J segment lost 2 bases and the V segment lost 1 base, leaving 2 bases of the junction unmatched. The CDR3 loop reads CASSPRGQGANTEAFF. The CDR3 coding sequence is TGTGCCAGCTCACCACGGGGACAGGGGGCTAACACTGAAGCTTTCTTT.

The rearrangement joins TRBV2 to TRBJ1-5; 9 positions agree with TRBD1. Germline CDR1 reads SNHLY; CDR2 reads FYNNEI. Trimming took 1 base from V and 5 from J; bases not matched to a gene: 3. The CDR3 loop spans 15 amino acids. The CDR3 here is CASSEVTGGHQPQHF. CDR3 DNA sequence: TGTGCCAGCAGTGAAGTCACAGGGGGCCATCAGCCCCAGCATTTT.

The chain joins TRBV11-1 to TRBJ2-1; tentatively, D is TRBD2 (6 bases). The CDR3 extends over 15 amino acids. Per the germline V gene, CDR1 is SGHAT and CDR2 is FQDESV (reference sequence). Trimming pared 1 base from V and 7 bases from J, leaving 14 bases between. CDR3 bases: TGTGCCAGCAGCTTAGGGGGAGCGGGTTCGAATGAGCAGTTCTTC. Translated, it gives CASSLGGAGSNEQFF.

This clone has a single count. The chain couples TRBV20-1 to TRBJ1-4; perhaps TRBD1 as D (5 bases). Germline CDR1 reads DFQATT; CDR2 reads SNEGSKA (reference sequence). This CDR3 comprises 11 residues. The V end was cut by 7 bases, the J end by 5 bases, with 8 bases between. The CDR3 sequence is CSVQENEKLFF. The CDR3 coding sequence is TGCAGTGTACAGGAAAATGAAAAACTGTTTTTT.

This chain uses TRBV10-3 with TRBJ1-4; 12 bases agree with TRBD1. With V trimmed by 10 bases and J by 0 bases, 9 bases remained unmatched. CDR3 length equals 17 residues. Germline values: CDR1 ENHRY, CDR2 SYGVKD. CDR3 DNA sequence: TGTGCCACCAAGGCGGGACAGGGGGCTGCAACTAATGAAAAACTGTTTTTT. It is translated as CATKAGQGAATNEKLFF.

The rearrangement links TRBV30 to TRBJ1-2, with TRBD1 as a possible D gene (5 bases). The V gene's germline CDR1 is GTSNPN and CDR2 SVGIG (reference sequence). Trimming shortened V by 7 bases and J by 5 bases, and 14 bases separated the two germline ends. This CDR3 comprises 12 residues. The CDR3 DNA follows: TGTGCCTCCGGCAGGGATCGGTATGGCTACACCTTC. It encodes CASGRDRYGYTF.

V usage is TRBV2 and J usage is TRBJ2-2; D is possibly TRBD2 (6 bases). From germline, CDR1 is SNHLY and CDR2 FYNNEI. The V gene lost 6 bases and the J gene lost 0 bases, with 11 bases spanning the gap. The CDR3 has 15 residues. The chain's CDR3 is CASRAGSSNTGELFF. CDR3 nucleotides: TGTGCCAGCAGGGCCGGGAGTTCGAACACCGGGGAGCTGTTTTTT.

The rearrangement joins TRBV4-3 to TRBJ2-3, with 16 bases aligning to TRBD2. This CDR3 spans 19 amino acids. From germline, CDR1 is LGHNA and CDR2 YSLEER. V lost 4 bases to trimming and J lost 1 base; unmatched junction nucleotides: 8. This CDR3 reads CASSPQGLAGGFGTDTQYF. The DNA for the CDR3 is TGCGCCAGCAGCCCCCAGGGACTAGCGGGGGGGTTTGGCACAGATACGCAGTATTTT.

CDR3 region: CASSVTRGSRYNEQFF. CDR3 DNA: TGTGCCAGCAGTGTCACCAGGGGAAGTCGGTACAATGAGCAGTTCTTC. The gene calls are TRBV27 and TRBJ2-1, with a tentative D call TRBD1 (6 bases). Germline CDR1 reads MNHEY; CDR2 reads SMNVEV (reference sequence). Trimming removed 5 bases at V and 4 bases at J, with 18 bases between. The CDR3 length is 16 residues.

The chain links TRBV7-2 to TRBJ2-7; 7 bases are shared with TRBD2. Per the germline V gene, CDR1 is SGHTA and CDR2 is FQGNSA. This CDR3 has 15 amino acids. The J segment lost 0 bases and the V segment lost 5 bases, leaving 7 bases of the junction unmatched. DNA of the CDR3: TGTGCCAGCAGCGCCACTAGCGCGGCCTCCTACGAGCAGTACTTC. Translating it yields CASSATSAASYEQYF.

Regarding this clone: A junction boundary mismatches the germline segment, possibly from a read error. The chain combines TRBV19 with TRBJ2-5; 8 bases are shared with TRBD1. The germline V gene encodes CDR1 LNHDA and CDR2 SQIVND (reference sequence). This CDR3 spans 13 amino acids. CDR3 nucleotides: TGTGCCAGTAACGGGCAGGGGGCAGAGGCCCAGTACTTC. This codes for CASNGQGAEAQYF.

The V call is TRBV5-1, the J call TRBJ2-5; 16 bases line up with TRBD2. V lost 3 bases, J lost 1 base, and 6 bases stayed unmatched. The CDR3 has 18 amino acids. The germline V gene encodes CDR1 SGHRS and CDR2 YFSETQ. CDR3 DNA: TGCGCCAGCAGCTCGATGGGACTAGCGGGGGGGATCCAAGAGACCCAGTACTTC. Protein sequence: CASSSMGLAGGIQETQYF.

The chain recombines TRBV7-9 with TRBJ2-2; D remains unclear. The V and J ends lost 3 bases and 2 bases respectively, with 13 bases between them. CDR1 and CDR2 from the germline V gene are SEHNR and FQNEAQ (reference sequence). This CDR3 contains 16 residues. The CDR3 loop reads CASSLMIVLNTGELFF. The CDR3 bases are TGTGCCAGCAGCTTGATGATAGTACTTAACACCGGGGAGCTGTTTTTT.

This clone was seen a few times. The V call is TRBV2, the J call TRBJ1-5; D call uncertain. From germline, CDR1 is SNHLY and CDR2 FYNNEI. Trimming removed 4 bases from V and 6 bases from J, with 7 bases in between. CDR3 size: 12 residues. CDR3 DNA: TGTGCCAGCAGTGGTAGTCGTCAGCCCCAGCATTTT. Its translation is CASSGSRQPQHF.

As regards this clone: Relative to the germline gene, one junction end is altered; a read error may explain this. The chain's CDR3 is CASSQGLAGTDTQYF. The CDR3 DNA sequence: TGCGCCAGCAGTCAAGGACTAGCTGGCACAGATACGCAGTATTTT. V gene TRBV4-1 combines with J gene TRBJ2-3; TRBD2 matches 8 bases. This CDR3 region has 15 residues. Germline V CDR1 and CDR2: MGHRA, YSYEKL.

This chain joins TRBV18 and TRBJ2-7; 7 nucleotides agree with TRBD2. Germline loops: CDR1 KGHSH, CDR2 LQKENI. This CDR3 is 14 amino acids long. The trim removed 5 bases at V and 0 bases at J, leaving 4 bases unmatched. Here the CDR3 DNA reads TGTGCCAGCTCATCGACTAGCCCCTCCTACGAGCAGTACTTC. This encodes CASSSTSPSYEQYF. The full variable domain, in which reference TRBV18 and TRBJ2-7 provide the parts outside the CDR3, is NAGVMQNPRHLVRRRGQEARLRCSPMKGHSHVYWYRQLPEEGLKFMVYLQKENIIDESGMPKERFSAEFPKEGPSILRIQQVVRGDSAAYFCASSSTSPSYEQYFGPGTRLTVT.

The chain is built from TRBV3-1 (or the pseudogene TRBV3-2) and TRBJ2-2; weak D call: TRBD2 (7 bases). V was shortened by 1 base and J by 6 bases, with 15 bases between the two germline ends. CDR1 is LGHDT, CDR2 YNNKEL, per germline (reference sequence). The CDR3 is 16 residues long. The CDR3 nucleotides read TGTGCCAGCAGCCAAGTTGTGGGGGGGCCCGCCGGGGAGCTGTTTTTT. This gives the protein CASSQVVGGPAGELFF.

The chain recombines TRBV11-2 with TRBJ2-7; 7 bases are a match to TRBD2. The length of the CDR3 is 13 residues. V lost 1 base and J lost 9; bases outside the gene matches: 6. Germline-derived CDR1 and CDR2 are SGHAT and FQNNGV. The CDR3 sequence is CASSLGGRAVQYF. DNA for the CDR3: TGTGCCAGCAGCTTAGGGGGGAGGGCCGTGCAGTACTTC. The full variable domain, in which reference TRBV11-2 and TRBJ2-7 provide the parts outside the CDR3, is EAGVAQSPRYKIIEKRQSVAFWCNPISGHATLYWYQQILGQGPKLLIQFQNNGVVDDSQLPKDRFSAERLKGVDSTLKIQPAKLEDSAVYLCASSLGGRAVQYFGPGTRLTVT.

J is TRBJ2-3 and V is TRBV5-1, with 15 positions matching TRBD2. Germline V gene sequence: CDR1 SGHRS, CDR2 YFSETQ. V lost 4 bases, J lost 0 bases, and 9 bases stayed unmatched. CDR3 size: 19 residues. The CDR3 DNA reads TGCGCCAGCAGCGCCGGACTAGCGGGAGGGCCAGGGAGCACAGATACGCAGTATTTT. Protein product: CASSAGLAGGPGSTDTQYF.

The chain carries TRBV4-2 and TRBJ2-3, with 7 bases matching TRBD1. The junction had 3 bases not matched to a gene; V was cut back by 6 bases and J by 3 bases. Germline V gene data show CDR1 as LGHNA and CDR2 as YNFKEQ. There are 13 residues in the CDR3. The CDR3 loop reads CASRPTGTDTQYF. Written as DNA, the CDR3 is TGTGCCAGCAGACCGACAGGGACAGATACGCAGTATTTT.

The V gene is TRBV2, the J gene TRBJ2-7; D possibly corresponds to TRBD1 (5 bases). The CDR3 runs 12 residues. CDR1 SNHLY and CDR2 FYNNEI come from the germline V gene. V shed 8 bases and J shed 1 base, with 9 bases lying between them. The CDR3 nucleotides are TGTGCCAGCCAACAGGAGTCCTACGAGCAGTACTTC. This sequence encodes CASQQESYEQYF.

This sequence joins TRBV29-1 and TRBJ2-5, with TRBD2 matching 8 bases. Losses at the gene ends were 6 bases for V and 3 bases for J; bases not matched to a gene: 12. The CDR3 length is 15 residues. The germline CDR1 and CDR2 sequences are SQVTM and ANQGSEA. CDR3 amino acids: CSVRRSSGTEETQYF. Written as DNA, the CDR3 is TGCAGCGTCCGAAGAAGTAGCGGGACCGAAGAGACCCAGTACTTC.

This chain's CDR3 is CASSRTGGRTGELFF. The CDR3 DNA sequence: TGTGCCAGCAGCCGGACAGGGGGTCGGACCGGGGAGCTGTTTTTT. The chain links TRBV7-3 to TRBJ2-2, with TRBD1 matching 10 bases. The germline V gene has CDR1 SGHTA and CDR2 FQGTGA. After removal of 5 bases from V and 5 bases from J, the junction contained 5 bases not matched to a gene. This CDR3 is built from 15 residues.

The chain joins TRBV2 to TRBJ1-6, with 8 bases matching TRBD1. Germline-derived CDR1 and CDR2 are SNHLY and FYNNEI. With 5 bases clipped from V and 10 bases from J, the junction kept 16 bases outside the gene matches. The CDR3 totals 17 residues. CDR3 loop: CASSFGQGEVGRSPLHF. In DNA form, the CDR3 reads TGTGCCAGCAGTTTCGGACAGGGAGAGGTTGGTCGCTCACCCCTCCACTTT.

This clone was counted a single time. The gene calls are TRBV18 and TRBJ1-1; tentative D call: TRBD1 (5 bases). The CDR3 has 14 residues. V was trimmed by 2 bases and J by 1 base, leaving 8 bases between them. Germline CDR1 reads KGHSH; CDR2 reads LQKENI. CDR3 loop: CASSPARANTEAFF. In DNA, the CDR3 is TGTGCCAGCTCACCAGCCAGGGCGAACACTGAAGCTTTCTTT.

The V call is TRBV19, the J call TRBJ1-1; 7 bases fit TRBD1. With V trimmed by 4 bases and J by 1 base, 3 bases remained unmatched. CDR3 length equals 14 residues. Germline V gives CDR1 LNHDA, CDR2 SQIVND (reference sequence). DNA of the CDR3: TGTGCCAGTAGTACGGGACAGAGGAACACTGAAGCTTTCTTT. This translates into CASSTGQRNTEAFF. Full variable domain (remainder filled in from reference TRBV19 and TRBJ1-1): DGGITQSPKYLFRKEGQNVTLSCEQNLNHDAMYWYRQDPGQGLRLIYYSQIVNDFQKGDIAEGYSVSREKKESFPLTVTSAQKNPTAFYLCASSTGQRNTEAFFGQGTRLTVV.

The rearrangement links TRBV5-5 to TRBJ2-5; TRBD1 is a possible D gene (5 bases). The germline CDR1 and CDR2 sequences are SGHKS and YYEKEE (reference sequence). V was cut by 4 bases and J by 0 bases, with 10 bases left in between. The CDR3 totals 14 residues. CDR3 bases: TGTGCCAGCAGCAGGACACTTCACCAAGAGACCCAGTACTTC. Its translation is CASSRTLHQETQYF.

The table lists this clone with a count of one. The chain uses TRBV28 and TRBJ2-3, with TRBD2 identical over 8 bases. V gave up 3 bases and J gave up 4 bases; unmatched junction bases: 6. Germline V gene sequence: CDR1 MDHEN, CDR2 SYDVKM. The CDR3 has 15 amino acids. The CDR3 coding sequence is TGTGCCAGCAGTTTCAGCGGGAGCGCCCCAGATACGCAGTATTTT. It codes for CASSFSGSAPDTQYF.

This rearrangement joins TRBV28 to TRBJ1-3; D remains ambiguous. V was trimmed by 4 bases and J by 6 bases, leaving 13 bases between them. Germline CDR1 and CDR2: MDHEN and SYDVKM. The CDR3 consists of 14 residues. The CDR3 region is CASSWRAVENTIYF. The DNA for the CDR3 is TGTGCCAGCAGTTGGCGGGCAGTTGAAAACACCATATATTTT.